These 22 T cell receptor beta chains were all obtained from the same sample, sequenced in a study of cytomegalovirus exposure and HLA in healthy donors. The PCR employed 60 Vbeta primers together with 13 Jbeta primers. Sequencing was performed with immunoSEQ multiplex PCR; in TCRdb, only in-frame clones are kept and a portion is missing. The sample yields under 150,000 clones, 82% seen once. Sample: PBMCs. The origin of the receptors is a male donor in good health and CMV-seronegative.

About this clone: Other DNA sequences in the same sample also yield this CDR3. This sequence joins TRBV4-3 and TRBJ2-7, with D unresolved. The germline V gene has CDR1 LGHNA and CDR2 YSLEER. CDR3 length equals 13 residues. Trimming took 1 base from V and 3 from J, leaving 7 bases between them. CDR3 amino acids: CASSQGLVYEQYF. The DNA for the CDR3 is TGCGCCAGCAGCCAAGGGCTAGTCTACGAGCAGTACTTC.

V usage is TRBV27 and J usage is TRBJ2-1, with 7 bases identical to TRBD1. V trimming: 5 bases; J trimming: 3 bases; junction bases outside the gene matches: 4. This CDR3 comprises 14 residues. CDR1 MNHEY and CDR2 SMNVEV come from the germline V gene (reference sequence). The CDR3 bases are TGTGCCAGCAGTCGGGCAGGGGGCTACAATGAGCAGTTCTTC. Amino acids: CASSRAGGYNEQFF.

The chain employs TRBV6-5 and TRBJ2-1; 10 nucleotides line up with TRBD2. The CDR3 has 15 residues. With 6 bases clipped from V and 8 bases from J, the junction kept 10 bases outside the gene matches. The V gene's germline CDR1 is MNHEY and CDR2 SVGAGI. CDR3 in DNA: TGTGCCAGCAGAGATTTAGCGGGAGGAACCTATGAGCAGTTCTTC. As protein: CASRDLAGGTYEQFF.

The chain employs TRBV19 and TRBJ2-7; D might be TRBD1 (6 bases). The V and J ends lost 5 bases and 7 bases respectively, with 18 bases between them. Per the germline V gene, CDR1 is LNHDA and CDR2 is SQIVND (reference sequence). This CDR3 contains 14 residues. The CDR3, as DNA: TGTGCCAGTAGTCTACAGGGATACTACGTGGAGCAGTACTTC. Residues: CASSLQGYYVEQYF.

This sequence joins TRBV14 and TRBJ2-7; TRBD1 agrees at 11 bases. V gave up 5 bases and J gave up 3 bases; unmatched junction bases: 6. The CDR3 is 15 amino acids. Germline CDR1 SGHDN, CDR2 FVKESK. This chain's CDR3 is CASSEPGQGVYEQYF. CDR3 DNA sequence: TGTGCCAGCAGCGAACCGGGACAGGGGGTCTACGAGCAGTACTTC.

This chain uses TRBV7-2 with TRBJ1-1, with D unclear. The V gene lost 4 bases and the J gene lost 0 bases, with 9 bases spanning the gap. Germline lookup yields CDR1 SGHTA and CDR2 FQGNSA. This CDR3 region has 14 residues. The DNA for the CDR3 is TGTGCCAGCAGCTCCGGACTCTTGAACACTGAAGCTTTCTTT. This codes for CASSSGLLNTEAFF.

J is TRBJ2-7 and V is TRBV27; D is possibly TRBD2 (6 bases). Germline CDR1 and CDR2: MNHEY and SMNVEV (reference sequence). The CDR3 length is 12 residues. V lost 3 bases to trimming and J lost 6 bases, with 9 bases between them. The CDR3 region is CASSFVGGEQYF. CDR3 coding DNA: TGTGCCAGCAGTTTCGTCGGGGGCGAGCAGTACTTC.

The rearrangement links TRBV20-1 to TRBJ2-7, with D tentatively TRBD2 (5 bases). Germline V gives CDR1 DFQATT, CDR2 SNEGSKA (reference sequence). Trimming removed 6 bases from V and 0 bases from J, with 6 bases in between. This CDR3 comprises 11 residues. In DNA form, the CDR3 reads TGCAGTGCCCGGGACTCCTACGAGCAGTACTTC. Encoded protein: CSARDSYEQYF.

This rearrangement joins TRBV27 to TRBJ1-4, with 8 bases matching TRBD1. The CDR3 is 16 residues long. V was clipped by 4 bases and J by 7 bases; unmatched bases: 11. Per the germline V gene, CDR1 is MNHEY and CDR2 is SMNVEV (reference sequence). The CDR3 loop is CASSSITGTGREKLFF. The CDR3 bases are TGTGCCAGCAGTTCGATAACCGGGACAGGACGTGAAAAACTGTTTTTT.

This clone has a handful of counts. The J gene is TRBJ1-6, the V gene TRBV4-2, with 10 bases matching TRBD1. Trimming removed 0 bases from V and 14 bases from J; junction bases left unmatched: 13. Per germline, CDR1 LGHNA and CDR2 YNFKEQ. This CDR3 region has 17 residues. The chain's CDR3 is CASSQDGTGAPNRALHF. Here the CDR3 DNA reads TGTGCCAGCAGCCAAGATGGGACAGGGGCCCCAAATCGGGCCCTCCACTTT.

The CDR3 is CASRIRRGYDNEQFF. In DNA, the CDR3 is TGTGCCAGCAGAATTCGCAGGGGTTACGACAATGAGCAGTTCTTC. The V gene is TRBV28, the J gene TRBJ2-1; weak D call: TRBD1 (6 bases). This CDR3 contains 15 residues. Per germline, CDR1 MDHEN and CDR2 SYDVKM. The V end was cut by 6 bases, the J end by 5 bases, with 17 bases between.

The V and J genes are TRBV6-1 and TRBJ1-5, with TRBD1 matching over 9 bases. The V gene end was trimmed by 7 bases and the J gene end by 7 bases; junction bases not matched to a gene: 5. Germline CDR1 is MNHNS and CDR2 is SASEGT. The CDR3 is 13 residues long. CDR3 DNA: TGTGCCAGCACGGGGACAGGGCACCAGCCCCAGCATTTT. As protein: CASTGTGHQPQHF.

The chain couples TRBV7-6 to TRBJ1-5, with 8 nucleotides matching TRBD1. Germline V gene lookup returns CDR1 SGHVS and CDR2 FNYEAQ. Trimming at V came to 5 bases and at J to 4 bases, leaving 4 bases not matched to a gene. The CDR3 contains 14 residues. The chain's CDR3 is CASSQGASNQPQHF. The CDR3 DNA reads TGTGCCAGCAGCCAGGGGGCATCGAATCAGCCCCAGCATTTT.

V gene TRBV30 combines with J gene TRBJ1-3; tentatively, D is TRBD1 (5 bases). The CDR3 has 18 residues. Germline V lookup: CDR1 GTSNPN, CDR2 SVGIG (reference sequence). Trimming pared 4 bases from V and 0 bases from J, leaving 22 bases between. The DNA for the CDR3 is TGTGCCTGGAAGCTCGTAGGGGATAACCCGGACTCTGGAAACACCATATATTTT. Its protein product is CAWKLVGDNPDSGNTIYF.

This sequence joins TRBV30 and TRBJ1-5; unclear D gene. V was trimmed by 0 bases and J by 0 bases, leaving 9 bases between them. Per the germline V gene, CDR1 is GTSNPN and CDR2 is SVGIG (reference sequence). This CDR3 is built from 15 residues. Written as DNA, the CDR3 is TGTGCCTGGAGTGTAGGAGTCTATAGCAATCAGCCCCAGCATTTT. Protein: CAWSVGVYSNQPQHF.

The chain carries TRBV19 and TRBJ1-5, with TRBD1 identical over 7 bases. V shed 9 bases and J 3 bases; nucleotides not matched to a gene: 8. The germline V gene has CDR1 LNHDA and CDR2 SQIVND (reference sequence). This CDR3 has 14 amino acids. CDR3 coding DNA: TGTGCCAGCCTTGAGGGGACAGTCAATCAGCCCCAGCATTTT. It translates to CASLEGTVNQPQHF.

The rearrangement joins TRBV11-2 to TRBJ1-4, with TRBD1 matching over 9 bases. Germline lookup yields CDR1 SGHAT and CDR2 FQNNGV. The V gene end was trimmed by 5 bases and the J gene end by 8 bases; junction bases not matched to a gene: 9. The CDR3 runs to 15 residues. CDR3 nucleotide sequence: TGTGCCAGCAGCCCTTTTGGACAGGGGAGCGAAAAACTGTTTTTT. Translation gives CASSPFGQGSEKLFF.

The CDR3 sequence: CASSEGSGGMETQYF. The DNA for the CDR3 is TGTGCCAGCAGTGAAGGGTCCGGGGGAATGGAGACCCAGTACTTC. The genes are TRBV6-1 and TRBJ2-5; the D gene is possibly TRBD2 (6 bases). Germline CDR1 MNHNS, CDR2 SASEGT. V was pared by 1 base and J by 5 bases, with 14 bases between. This CDR3 has 15 amino acids.

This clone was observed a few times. CDR3 coding DNA: TGTGCCAGCAGCGTCGCGGGGAACACTGAAGCTTTCTTT. As protein: CASSVAGNTEAFF. The chain joins TRBV9 to TRBJ1-1; the D is unclear. CDR3 size: 13 residues. Germline-derived CDR1 and CDR2 are SGDLS and YYNGEE. V was cut by 2 bases and J by 1 base, with 6 bases left in between.

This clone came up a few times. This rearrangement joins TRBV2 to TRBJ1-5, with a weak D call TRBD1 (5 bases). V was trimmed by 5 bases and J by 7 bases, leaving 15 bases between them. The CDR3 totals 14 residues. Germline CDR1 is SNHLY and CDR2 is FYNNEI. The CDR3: CASSRGQGRQPQHF. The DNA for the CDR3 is TGTGCCAGCAGTAGAGGACAAGGGCGGCAGCCCCAGCATTTT.

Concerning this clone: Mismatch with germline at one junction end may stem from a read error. The CDR3 DNA is TGTACCAGCAGTCTTACAGGGGGCCAAGAGACCCAGTACTTC. It yields the protein CTSSLTGGQETQYF. The chain carries TRBV6-5 and TRBJ2-5; 8 nucleotides agree with TRBD1. The CDR3 is made up of 14 amino acids. Germline V gene lookup returns CDR1 MNHEY and CDR2 SVGAGI.

The CDR3 region has the DNA TGTGCCAGCAGTGACGGGAGTCAACATCCCGGGGAGCTGTTTTTT. Its protein is CASSDGSQHPGELFF. This chain uses TRBV6-4 with TRBJ2-2; D perhaps matches TRBD2 (5 bases). This CDR3 has 15 amino acids. The germline CDR1 and CDR2 sequences are MRHNA and SNTAGT. Trimming cost V 2 bases and J 6 bases, with 13 bases left between them.